What follows is one TCR beta chain and its context. The data were taken from a study of cytomegalovirus exposure and HLA in healthy donors. The PCR was carried out with 60 Vbeta primers and 13 Jbeta primers. Assay used: immunoSEQ multiplex PCR; TCRdb lists only in-frame clones, some missing. The listing contains approximately 71,000 clones. The CDR3 loop spans 14 amino acids. Germline CDR1 reads MGHDK; CDR2 reads SYGVNS. Trimming cost V 4 bases and J 5 bases, with 12 bases left between them. Sequencing was performed on PBMCs. The sequence was collected from a female donor in good health and CMV-seropositive. The rearrangement links TRBV25-1 to TRBJ1-5, with D tentatively TRBD1 (5 bases). CDR3 bases: TGTGCCAGCAGTGCCGGACACTTCGATCAGCCCCAGCATTTT. This codes for CASSAGHFDQPQHF.